This record looks at one TCR beta chain sequence and its context. TCRdb's table, derived via immunoSEQ multiplex PCR, lists solely in-frame clones and lacks some. In the table there are roughly 29,000 clones, around 87% of which are singletons. These data originate in a study of OX40 agonist ivuxolimab in advanced cancers. V lost 6 bases to trimming and J lost 0 bases, with 8 bases between them. The CDR3 covers 13 residues. This TCR was sampled from an adult with an advanced solid tumor such as melanoma, head and neck, liver or kidney cancer. This chain joins TRBV23-1 and TRBJ2-5; D not resolved. TRBV23-1 is filed as an ORF, its function uncertain. The specimen comprised CD4+ or CD8+ T cells sorted from blood, sampled in a trial of the OX40 agonist ivuxolimab. CDR3 DNA sequence: TGCGCCAGCAGACCCGACAACCAAGAGACCCAGTACTTC. It translates to CASRPDNQETQYF.